This TCR beta chain stems from a study of beta chain features in type 1 diabetes. V lost 4 bases and J lost 4; bases outside the gene matches: 7. Per the germline V gene, CDR1 is SGHRS and CDR2 is YFSETQ. The CDR3 covers 14 residues. It was via CD45RO/CCR7/CD25/CD127/CD95/CD27 that CD4+ naive, central memory, regulatory and stem cell-like memory cells were sorted. Expressed TCRB transcripts were sequenced after all isolated RNA was converted to cDNA. Sequenced by immunoSEQ multiplex PCR; TCRdb stores in-frame clones only, minus some. The sample has 15,000 to 20,000 clones, 50% seen once. This sequence was found in a man between 18 and 35 years old in good health. Sequencing was done on a sample of stem cell memory CD4+ T cells from blood. The chain couples TRBV5-1 to TRBJ2-7; TRBD2 aligns across 8 bases. CDR3 protein: CASSVSGRGYEQYF. As DNA, the CDR3 is TGCGCCAGCAGCGTAAGCGGGAGAGGGTACGAGCAGTACTTC.